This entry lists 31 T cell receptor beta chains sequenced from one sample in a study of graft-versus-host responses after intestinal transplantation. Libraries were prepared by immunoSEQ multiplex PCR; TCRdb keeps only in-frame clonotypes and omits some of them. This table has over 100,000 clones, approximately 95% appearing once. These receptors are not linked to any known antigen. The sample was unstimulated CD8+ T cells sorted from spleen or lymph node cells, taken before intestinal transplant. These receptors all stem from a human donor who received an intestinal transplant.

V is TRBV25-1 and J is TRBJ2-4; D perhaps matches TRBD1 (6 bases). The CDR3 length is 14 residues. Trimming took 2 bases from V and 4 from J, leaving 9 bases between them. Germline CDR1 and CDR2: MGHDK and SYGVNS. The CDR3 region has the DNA TGTGCCAGCAGTGAAGAGGGGACAAAAAACATTCAGTACTTC. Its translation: CASSEEGTKNIQYF.

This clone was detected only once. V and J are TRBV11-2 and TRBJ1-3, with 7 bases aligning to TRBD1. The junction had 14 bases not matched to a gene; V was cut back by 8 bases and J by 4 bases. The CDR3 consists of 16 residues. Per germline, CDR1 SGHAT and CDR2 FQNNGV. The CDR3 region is CASQPRGQIFGNTIYF. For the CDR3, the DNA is TGTGCCAGCCAACCTCGGGGACAGATTTTCGGAAACACCATATATTTT.

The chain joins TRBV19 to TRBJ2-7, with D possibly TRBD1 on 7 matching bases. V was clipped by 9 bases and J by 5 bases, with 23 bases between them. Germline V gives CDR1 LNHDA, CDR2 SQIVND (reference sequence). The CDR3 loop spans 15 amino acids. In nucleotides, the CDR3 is TGTGCCAGCGCTACCGCGGGGACAGCGGCAAACGAGCAGTACTTC. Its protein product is CASATAGTAANEQYF.

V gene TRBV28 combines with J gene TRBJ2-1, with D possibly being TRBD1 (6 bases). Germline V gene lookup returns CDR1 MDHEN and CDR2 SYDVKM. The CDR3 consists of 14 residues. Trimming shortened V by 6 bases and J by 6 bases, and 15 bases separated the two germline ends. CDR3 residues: CASSQGSGSNEQFF. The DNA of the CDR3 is TGTGCCAGCAGCCAGGGGTCAGGGTCCAATGAGCAGTTCTTC.

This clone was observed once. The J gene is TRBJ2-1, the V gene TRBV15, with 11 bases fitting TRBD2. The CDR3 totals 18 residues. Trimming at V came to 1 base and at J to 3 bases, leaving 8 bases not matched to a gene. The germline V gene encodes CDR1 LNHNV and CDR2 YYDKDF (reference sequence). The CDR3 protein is CATSRGLAGPSRYNEQFF. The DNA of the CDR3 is TGTGCCACCAGCAGAGGACTAGCGGGACCATCACGCTACAATGAGCAGTTCTTC.

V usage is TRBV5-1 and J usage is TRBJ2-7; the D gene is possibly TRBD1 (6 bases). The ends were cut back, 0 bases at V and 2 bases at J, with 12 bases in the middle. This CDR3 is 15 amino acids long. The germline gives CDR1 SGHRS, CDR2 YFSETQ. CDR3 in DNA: TGCGCCAGCAGCTTGGTCCAGGGGAGCACCTACGAGCAGTACTTC. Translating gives CASSLVQGSTYEQYF.

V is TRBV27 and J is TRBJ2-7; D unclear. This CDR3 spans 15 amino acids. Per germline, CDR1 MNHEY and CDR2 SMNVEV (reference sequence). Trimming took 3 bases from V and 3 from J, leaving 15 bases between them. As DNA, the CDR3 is TGTGCCAGCAGTTTGGGCAGCCTAAATTTCTACGAGCAGTACTTC. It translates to CASSLGSLNFYEQYF.

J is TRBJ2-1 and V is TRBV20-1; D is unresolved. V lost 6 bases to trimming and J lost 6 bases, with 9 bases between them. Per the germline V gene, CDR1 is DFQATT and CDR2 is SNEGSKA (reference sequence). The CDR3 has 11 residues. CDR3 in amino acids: CSALIGNEQFF. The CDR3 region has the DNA TGCAGTGCGCTGATAGGCAATGAGCAGTTCTTC.

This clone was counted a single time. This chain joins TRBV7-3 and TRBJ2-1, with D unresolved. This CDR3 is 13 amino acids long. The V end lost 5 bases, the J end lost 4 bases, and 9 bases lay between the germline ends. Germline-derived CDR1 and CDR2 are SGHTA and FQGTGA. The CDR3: CASSKDTYNEQFF. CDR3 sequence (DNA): TGTGCCAGCAGCAAAGACACTTACAATGAGCAGTTCTTC.

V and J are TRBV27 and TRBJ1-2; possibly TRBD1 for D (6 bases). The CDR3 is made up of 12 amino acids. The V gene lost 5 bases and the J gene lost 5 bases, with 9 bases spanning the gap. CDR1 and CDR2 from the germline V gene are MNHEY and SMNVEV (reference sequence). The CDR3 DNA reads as TGTGCCAGCAGTCCGGGGGCGTATGGCTACACCTTC. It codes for CASSPGAYGYTF.

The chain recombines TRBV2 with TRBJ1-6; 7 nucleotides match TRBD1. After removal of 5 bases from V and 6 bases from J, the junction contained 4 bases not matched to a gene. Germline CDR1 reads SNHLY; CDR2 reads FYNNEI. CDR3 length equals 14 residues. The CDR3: CASSLTGANSPLHF. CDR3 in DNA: TGTGCCAGCAGTCTTACAGGGGCTAATTCACCCCTCCACTTT.

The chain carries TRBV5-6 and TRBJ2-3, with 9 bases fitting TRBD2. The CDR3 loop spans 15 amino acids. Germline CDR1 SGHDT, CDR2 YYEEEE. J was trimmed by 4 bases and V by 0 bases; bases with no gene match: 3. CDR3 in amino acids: CASSLGLAGADTQYF. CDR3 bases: TGTGCCAGCAGCTTGGGTTTAGCGGGAGCAGATACGCAGTATTTT.

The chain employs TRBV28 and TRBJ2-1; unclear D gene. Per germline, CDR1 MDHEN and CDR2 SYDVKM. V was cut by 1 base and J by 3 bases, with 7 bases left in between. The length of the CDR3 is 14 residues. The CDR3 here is CASSLSQVYNEQFF. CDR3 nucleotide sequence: TGTGCCAGCAGTTTATCCCAGGTCTACAATGAGCAGTTCTTC.

This CDR3 is CASRPDRAISYEQYF. The DNA of the CDR3 is TGTGCCAGCAGACCCGACAGGGCCATCTCCTACGAGCAGTACTTC. This chain connects TRBV6-5 to TRBJ2-7; 7 nucleotides match TRBD1. Germline CDR1 and CDR2: MNHEY and SVGAGI. The J segment lost 0 bases and the V segment lost 6 bases, leaving 8 bases of the junction unmatched. The CDR3 runs 15 residues.

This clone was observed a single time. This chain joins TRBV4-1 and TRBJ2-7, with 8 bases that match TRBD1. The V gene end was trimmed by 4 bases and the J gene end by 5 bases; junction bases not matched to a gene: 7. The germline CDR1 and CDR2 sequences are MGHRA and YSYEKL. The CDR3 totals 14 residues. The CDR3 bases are TGCGCCAGCAGCCCAGACAGGGGAATCAACGAGCAGTACTTC. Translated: CASSPDRGINEQYF.

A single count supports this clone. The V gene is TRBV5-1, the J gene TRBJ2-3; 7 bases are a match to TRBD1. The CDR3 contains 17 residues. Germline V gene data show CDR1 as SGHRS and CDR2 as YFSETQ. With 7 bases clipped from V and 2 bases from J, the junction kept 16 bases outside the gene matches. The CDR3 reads CASGTGVPDSNTDTQYF. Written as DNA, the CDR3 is TGCGCCAGCGGAACAGGGGTCCCTGATTCTAACACAGATACGCAGTATTTT.

The CDR3 nucleotides are TGTGCCAGCAGTTGGCCCCCTGTGGTTCAGCCCCAGCATTTT. This gives the protein CASSWPPVVQPQHF. The chain links TRBV28 to TRBJ1-5; the D is unclear. The CDR3 loop spans 14 amino acids. V was clipped by 4 bases and J by 6 bases, with 13 bases between them. CDR1 MDHEN and CDR2 SYDVKM come from the germline V gene.

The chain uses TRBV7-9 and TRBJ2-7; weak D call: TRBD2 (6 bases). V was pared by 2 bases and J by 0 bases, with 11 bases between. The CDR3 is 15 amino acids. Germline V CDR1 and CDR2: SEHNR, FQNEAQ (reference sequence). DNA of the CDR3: TGTGCCAGCAGCTTACCTAGCGTCTACTCCTACGAGCAGTACTTC. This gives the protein CASSLPSVYSYEQYF.

Here the CDR3 DNA reads TGTGCCTGGACTATTACCGGGCACTATGGCTACACCTTC. Its protein product is CAWTITGHYGYTF. The chain recombines TRBV30 with TRBJ1-2; D remains unclear. There are 13 residues in the CDR3. Trimming pared 4 bases from V and 3 bases from J, leaving 12 bases between. In germline, CDR1 is GTSNPN, CDR2 SVGIG (reference sequence).

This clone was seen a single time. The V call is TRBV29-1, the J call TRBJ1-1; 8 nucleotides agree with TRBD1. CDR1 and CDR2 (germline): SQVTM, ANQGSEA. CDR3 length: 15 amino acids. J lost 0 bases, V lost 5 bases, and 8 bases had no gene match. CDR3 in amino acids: CSVQGAGGMNTEAFF. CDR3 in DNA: TGCAGCGTTCAGGGGGCTGGGGGAATGAACACTGAAGCTTTCTTT. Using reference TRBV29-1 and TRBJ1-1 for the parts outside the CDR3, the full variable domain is SAVISQKPSRDICQRGTSLTIQCQVDSQVTMMFWYRQQPGQSLTLIATANQGSEATYESGFVIDKFPISRPNLTFSTLTVSNMSPEDSSIYLCSVQGAGGMNTEAFFGQGTRLTVV.

CDR3 nucleotide sequence: TGTGCCAGCAGCCTAGGAAGCGAGGATGAAGCTTTCTTT. This translates into CASSLGSEDEAFF. The gene calls are TRBV7-8 and TRBJ1-1; D is undetermined. Per the germline V gene, CDR1 is SGHVS and CDR2 is FQNEAQ. The CDR3 length is 13 residues. V lost 5 bases and J lost 7, with 14 bases in between.

This chain's CDR3 is CASSLSAENYGYTF. In DNA form, the CDR3 reads TGTGCCAGCAGTTTATCGGCAGAGAACTATGGCTACACCTTC. This rearrangement joins TRBV28 to TRBJ1-2; D not resolved. Trimming stripped 1 base from V and 2 bases from J, with 8 bases between. The CDR3 is 14 residues long. Germline V lookup: CDR1 MDHEN, CDR2 SYDVKM.

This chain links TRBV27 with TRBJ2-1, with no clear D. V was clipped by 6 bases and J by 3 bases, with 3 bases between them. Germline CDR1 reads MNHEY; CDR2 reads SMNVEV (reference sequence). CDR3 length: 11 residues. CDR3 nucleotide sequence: TGTGCCAGCAGCAACTACAATGAGCAGTTCTTC. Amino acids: CASSNYNEQFF.

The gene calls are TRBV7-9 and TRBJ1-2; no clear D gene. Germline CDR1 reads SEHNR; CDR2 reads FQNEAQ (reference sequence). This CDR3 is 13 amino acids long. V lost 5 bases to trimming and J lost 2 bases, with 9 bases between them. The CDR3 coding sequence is TGTGCCAGCAGCATATTCAGGAACTATGGCTACACCTTC. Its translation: CASSIFRNYGYTF.

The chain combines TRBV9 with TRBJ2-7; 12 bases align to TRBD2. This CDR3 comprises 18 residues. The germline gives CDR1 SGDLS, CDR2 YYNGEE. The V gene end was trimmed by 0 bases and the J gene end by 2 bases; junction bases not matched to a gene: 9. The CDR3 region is CASSVGASGRDYTYEQYF. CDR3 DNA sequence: TGTGCCAGCAGCGTAGGGGCTAGCGGGAGGGATTATACCTACGAGCAGTACTTC.

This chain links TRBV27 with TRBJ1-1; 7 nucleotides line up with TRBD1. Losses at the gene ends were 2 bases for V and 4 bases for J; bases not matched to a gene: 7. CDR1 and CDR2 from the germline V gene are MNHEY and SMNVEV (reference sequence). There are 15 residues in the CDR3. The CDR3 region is CASSLRTDRVTEAFF. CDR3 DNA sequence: TGTGCCAGCAGTTTAAGGACTGACAGGGTCACTGAAGCTTTCTTT.

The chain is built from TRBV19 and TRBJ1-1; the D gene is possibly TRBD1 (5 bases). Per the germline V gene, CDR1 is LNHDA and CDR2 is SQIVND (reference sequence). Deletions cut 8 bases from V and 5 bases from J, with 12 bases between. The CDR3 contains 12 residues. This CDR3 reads CASGDEFTEAFF. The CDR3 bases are TGTGCCAGTGGGGACGAATTTACTGAAGCTTTCTTT.

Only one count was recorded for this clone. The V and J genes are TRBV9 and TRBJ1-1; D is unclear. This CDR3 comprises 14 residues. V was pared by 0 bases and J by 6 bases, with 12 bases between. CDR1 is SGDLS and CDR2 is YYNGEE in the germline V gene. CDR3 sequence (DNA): TGTGCCAGCAGCGTAGGGTGGGGAAGCGCTGAAGCTTTCTTT. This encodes CASSVGWGSAEAFF.

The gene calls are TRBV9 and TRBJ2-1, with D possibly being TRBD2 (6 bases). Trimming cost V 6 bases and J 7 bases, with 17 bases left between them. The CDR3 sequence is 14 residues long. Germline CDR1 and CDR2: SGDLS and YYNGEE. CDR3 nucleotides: TGTGCCAGCACCCGGGGTGGGGGGAAAAATGAGCAGTTCTTC. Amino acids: CASTRGGGKNEQFF.

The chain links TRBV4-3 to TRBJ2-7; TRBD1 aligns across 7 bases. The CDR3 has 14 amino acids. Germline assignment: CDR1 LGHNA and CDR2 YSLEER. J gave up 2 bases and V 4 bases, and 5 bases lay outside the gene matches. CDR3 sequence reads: CASSRSGTAYEQYF. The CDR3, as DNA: TGCGCCAGCAGCCGGTCCGGGACAGCCTACGAGCAGTACTTC.

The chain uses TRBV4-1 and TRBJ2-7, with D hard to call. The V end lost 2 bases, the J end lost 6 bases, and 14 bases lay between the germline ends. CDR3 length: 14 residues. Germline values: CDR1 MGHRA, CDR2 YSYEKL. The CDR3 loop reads CASSQHMRTGEQYF. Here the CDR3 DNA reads TGCGCCAGCAGCCAACACATGCGGACGGGCGAGCAGTACTTC.